This TCR beta chain was obtained from a study of blood T cell repertoires in COVID-19. Ages ranged from about 18 to 89 years, with residence in 24 US areas. Within 2 weeks before study entry, exposed participants met a COVID-19 case. Data came from immunoSEQ multiplex PCR; TCRdb stores just in-frame clones and leaves some out. The sample records hundreds of thousands of clones, about 90% being singletons. Sequenced: PBMCs or T cells enriched from blood (not recorded which). The sequence came from a man aged 50 to 59 who had been exposed to COVID-19.

The chain's CDR3 is CAWSVPRWSYEQYF. For the CDR3, the DNA is TGTGCCTGGAGTGTACCCAGGTGGTCCTACGAGCAGTACTTC. This rearrangement joins TRBV30 to TRBJ2-7; D gene unclear. This CDR3 has 14 residues. In germline, CDR1 is GTSNPN, CDR2 SVGIG (reference sequence). Trimming took 0 bases from V and 1 from J, leaving 10 bases between them.